This T cell receptor beta chain was documented in a study of regulatory T cells in long-lasting Graves disease. iRepertoire HTBI primers and Arm-PCR of CDR3 regions built TCR beta libraries. MiXCR, run by TCRdb on the multiplex PCR reads, gives a single entry per CDR3 protein. Counted here are 700,000 or so distinct CDR3 sequences, 25% to 35% occurring once; the ten biggest clones make up about 42%. In its sample, this clonotype was seen a few times. Time point reported: persistent/refractory GD, antithyroid drugs over 5 years with positive TRAb. RNA isolated from PBMCs was used to make the TCR library. This CDR3 has 15 residues. The germline V gene has CDR1 SEHNR and CDR2 FQNEAQ (reference sequence). The V end lost 3 bases, the J end lost 6 bases, and 17 bases lay between the germline ends.

The sequencing here drew on peripheral blood mononuclear cells (PBMCs), taken when the disease was refractory, from a patient treated with antithyroid drugs. This sequence joins TRBV7-9 and TRBJ1-1, with D possibly matching TRBD1 (6 bases). This TCR was sampled from a female donor with Graves disease. This CDR3 is CASSFHGGQGPEAFF. The DNA of the CDR3 is TGTGCCAGCAGCTTCCACGGGGGGCAGGGACCTGAAGCTTTCTTT.